This entry lists 9 T cell receptor beta chains sequenced from one sample in a study of blood T cell repertoires in COVID-19. Using immunoSEQ multiplex PCR, the repertoire was profiled, and TCRdb retains in-frame clones only, with some absent. The top ten hold around 2.3% of the sample, which has under 200,000 clones, around 87% seen once. Sequencing was carried out using peripheral blood. The receptors come from a man aged 40-49 years with active or convalescent COVID-19.

The V call is TRBV24-1, the J call TRBJ1-6; D possibly corresponds to TRBD1 (5 bases). The V gene's germline CDR1 is KGHDR and CDR2 SFDVKD. V gave up 4 bases and J gave up 4 bases, with 10 bases separating them. CDR3 length: 15 amino acids. CDR3 in amino acids: CATSEGVGYNSPLHF. In nucleotides, the CDR3 is TGTGCCACCAGTGAAGGGGTCGGATATAATTCACCCCTCCACTTT.

This clone was observed once. The gene calls are TRBV28 and TRBJ2-7, with a possible D match to TRBD1 (6 bases). Trimming pared 6 bases from V and 2 bases from J, leaving 11 bases between. The CDR3 runs to 13 residues. Germline V CDR1 and CDR2: MDHEN, SYDVKM. DNA of the CDR3: TGTGCCAGCAGGGATTCAGGGGCCTACGAGCAGTACTTC. It yields the protein CASRDSGAYEQYF.

This clone was seen more than once but under ten times. V and J are TRBV10-3 and TRBJ2-3; no firm D call. Trimming pared 8 bases from V and 5 bases from J, leaving 14 bases between. CDR3 length: 13 residues. Germline V gene lookup returns CDR1 ENHRY and CDR2 SYGVKD. DNA for the CDR3: TGTGCCATCCGCGACTCCTCGGGAGATACGCAGTATTTT. Encoded protein: CAIRDSSGDTQYF.

A single count supports this clone. The chain joins TRBV19 to TRBJ1-1; unclear D gene. V gave up 1 base and J gave up 0 bases, with 6 bases separating them. CDR3 size: 14 residues. Germline CDR1 is LNHDA and CDR2 is SQIVND (reference sequence). The DNA for the CDR3 is TGTGCCAGTAGTATAGGAGCGATGAACACTGAAGCTTTCTTT. Its protein product is CASSIGAMNTEAFF.

This clone was detected only once. The chain employs TRBV7-9 and TRBJ1-2, with D possibly matching TRBD1 (6 bases). Trimming cost V 0 bases and J 6 bases, with 14 bases left between them. Per the germline V gene, CDR1 is SEHNR and CDR2 is FQNEAQ (reference sequence). The CDR3 is 15 amino acids. The CDR3 nucleotides read TGTGCCAGCAGCTTAGCGTGGTCGTCAGGGGATGGCTACACCTTC. Its protein is CASSLAWSSGDGYTF.

This chain joins TRBV28 and TRBJ2-7; TRBD1 aligns across 7 bases. Germline trimming cut 8 bases from V and 2 bases from J; bases unmatched to any gene: 3. This CDR3 spans 12 amino acids. Germline V CDR1 and CDR2: MDHEN, SYDVKM. CDR3 DNA sequence: TGTGCCAGCCGACAGGGCCCCTACGAGCAGTACTTC. Encoded protein: CASRQGPYEQYF. The variable domain in full, completed from reference TRBV28 and TRBJ2-7, reads DVKVTQSSRYLVKRTGEKVFLECVQDMDHENMFWYRQDPGLGLRLIYFSYDVKMKEKGDIPEGYSVSREKKERFSLILESASTNQTSMYLCASRQGPYEQYFGPGTRLTVT.

The chain links TRBV28 to TRBJ1-3; tentatively, D is TRBD1 (5 bases). This CDR3 has 12 amino acids. V lost 5 bases to trimming and J lost 9 bases, with 11 bases between them. Germline CDR1 MDHEN, CDR2 SYDVKM. CDR3 in amino acids: CASSRLGVTIYF. CDR3 DNA sequence: TGTGCCAGCAGTCGATTAGGGGTCACCATATATTTT.

The chain recombines TRBV11-2 with TRBJ1-1; 7 bases are a match to TRBD1. This CDR3 is 15 amino acids long. After removal of 3 bases from V and 0 bases from J, the junction contained 4 bases not matched to a gene. Germline V gene data show CDR1 as SGHAT and CDR2 as FQNNGV. The CDR3 loop reads CASSFITGVNTEAFF. The CDR3 coding sequence is TGTGCCAGCAGCTTCATAACAGGGGTGAACACTGAAGCTTTCTTT.

The CDR3 reads CASSLAPGQIKAYTF. The DNA of the CDR3 is TGTGCCAGCAGCTTAGCCCCGGGACAGATTAAGGCCTACACCTTC. V gene TRBV7-9 combines with J gene TRBJ1-2, with 7 bases aligning to TRBD1. CDR3 size: 15 residues. Looked up from germline, CDR1 is SEHNR and CDR2 is FQNEAQ (reference sequence). The V segment lost 0 bases and the J segment 10 bases; nucleotides outside the gene matches: 11.